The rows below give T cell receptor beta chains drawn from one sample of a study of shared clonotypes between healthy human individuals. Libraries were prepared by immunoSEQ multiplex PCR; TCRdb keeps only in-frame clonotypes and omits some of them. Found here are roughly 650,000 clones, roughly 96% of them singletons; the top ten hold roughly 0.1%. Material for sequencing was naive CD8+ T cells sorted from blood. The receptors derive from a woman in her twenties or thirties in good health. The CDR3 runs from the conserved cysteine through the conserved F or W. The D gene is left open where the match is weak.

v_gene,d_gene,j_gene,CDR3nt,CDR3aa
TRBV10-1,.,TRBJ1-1,TGCGCCAGCAGTATGGGGGGCGCAGACGGAAGCACTGAAGCTTTCTTT,CASSMGGADGSTEAFF
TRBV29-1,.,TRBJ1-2,TGCAGCGTTGAAGACGGGACATCCTATGGCTACACCTTC,CSVEDGTSYGYTF
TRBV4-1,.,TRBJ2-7,TGCGCCAGCAGCCACCCCCTACGACTAGACGAGCAGTACTTC,CASSHPLRLDEQYF
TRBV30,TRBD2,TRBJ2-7,TGTGCCTGGAGACCCGCATGGGCTAGCGGGAGACGGTCCGAGCAGTACTTC,CAWRPAWASGRRSEQYF
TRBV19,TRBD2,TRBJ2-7,TGTGCCAGTTATAGCGGGAGCAACGAGCAGTACTTC,CASYSGSNEQYF
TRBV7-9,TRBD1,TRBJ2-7,TGTGCCAGCAGCGAGGACAGGGGGACAAACGAGCAGTACTTC,CASSEDRGTNEQYF
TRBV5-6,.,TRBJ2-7,TGTGCCAGCACCCAAGGACCCTACGAGCAGTACTTC,CASTQGPYEQYF
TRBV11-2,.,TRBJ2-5,TGTGCCAGCAGCTTAGAGCTCAGTAGGGGGGAGACCCAGTACTTC,CASSLELSRGETQYF
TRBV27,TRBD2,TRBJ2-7,TGTGCCAGCAGTAGGGAAGGGACTAGCGGGAAATACGACTACGAGCAGTACTTC,CASSREGTSGKYDYEQYF
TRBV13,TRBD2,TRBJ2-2,TGTGCCAGCAGCGGGAGCGGGAGGGTGACCGGGGAGCTGTTTTTT,CASSGSGRVTGELFF
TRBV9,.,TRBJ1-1,TGTGCCAGCAGCGCAGGGACACCCCAAGGCGCTTTCTTT,CASSAGTPQGAFF
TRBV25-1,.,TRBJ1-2,TGTGCCAGCAGTGATACGGGGTTTACGAGTGGCTACACCTTC,CASSDTGFTSGYTF
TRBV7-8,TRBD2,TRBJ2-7,TGTGCCAGCAGCGCTCGACTAGCGGGAGAAAAATACGAGCAGTACTTC,CASSARLAGEKYEQYF
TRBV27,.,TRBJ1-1,TGTGCCAGCAGTTTAGAGCCAACTCCGAACACTGAAGCTTTCTTT,CASSLEPTPNTEAFF
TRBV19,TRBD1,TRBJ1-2,TGTGCCAGTAGTATAGATCGGGGACAGCTTAACTATGGCTACACCTTC,CASSIDRGQLNYGYTF
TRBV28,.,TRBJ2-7,TGTGCCAGCAGTCTTATGCGCACTTCCTACGAGCAGTACTTC,CASSLMRTSYEQYF
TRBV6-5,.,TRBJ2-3,TGTGCCAGCAGTTACAGGGTGGTCGGCACAGATACGCAGTATTTT,CASSYRVVGTDTQYF
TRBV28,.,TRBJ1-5,TGTGCCAGCAGTAGAGGTCAGCCCCAGCATTTT,CASSRGQPQHF
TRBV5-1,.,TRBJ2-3,TGCGCCAGCAGAACCGGACGGATAACCACAGATACGCAGTATTTT,CASRTGRITTDTQYF
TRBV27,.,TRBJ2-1,TGTGCCAGCAGTTTTCCTGGACGAGAGCAGTTCTTC,CASSFPGREQFF
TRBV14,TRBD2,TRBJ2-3,TGTGCCAGCAGCCCAACGGGACTAGCGGGAGCCGAGTCTAGCACAGATACGCAGTATTTT,CASSPTGLAGAESSTDTQYF
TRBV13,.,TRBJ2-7,TGTGCCAGCAGCCTAGGACAGTCCTACGAGCAGTACTTC,CASSLGQSYEQYF
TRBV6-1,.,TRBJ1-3,TGTGCCAGCAGTGAAAAAAACACCATATATTTT,CASSEKNTIYF
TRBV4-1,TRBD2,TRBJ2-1,TGCGCCAGCAGCCACTCCTCTAGCGGGAGTCCTGAGTTCTTC,CASSHSSSGSPEFF
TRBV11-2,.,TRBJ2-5,TGTGCCAGCAGCTTCGAGGCGAGGGCCGTGGAGACCCAGTACTTC,CASSFEARAVETQYF
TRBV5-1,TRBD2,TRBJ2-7,TGCGCCAGCAGCACCGGGACTAGCGGATACGAGCAGTACTTC,CASSTGTSGYEQYF
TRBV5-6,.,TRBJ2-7,TGTGCCAGCAGCTTATACCCTAACGAGCAGTACTTC,CASSLYPNEQYF
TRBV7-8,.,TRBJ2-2,TGTGCCAGCAGCTTAGATAACATTAACACCGGGGAGCTGTTTTTT,CASSLDNINTGELFF